The sequence of this TCR beta chain was determined in a study of shared clonotypes between healthy human individuals. At the deep level, the assay was run. Original methodology: Filtering differed for immunoSEQ, which gave only junction sequences without quality scores. Here immunoSEQ multiplex PCR was the method, and the copy in TCRdb shows in-frame clones only, minus some. V, J and clone size are taken as reported in that table, and D and trimming were inferred from the DNA itself. The sample yields about 580,000 clones, roughly 98% seen once. A word on this clone: What it recognizes is unknown.

Naive CD8 cells, CD45RO-negative and positively selected for CCR7, excluded terminally differentiated effector memory CD45RA+ cells. Study-level results: Among several donors, approximately 5% of naive CD4 clonotypes were found in common. Sampling covered nothing but blood. Tissue TCR repertoires likely differ from those found in blood.

The sequence derives from a man aged 25 to 40 in good health. Sequencing was performed on naive CD8+ T cells sorted from blood.

The CDR3, as DNA: TGTGCCAGCCCCGGGCCTCAGTTTTCGGCCGGGGAGCTGTTTTTT. It encodes CASPGPQFSAGELFF. The chain has TRBV7-8 and TRBJ2-2; D gene unclear. From germline, CDR1 is SGHVS and CDR2 FQNEAQ. V was trimmed by 8 bases and J by 6 bases, leaving 19 bases between them. CDR3 size: 15 residues.